This T cell receptor beta chain was observed in a study of identical twins (dated by TCRdb to the mid-2010s). Notes on the research overall: TCR alpha and beta repertoires from monozygotic twins, unrelated adults of various ages and cord blood were deep-sequenced to test whether fetal clonotypes persist. Replicate twin experiments were performed at different times using different library preparation protocols to rule out contamination.

The CDR3 sequence holds 18 residues, the cysteine and phenylalanine included. Here the CDR3 DNA is all that survives: 54 bases in frame from base 1. The junction shows trimming of 3 bases on V and 7 bases on J, plus 27 bases between the germline ends. Every donor in the study was a healthy Caucasian. Miltenyi CD45RO+ enrichment and human naive T-cell isolation kits were used to isolate memory (CD45RO+) and naive T cells from PBMC. This clonotype was observed many times. Its binding antigen is unknown. No base quality information exists; no much larger clone differs at one position. The method behind the library was 5' RACE. TCRdb records Illumina HiSeq 2000 as the sequencer. Template switching introduced a universal primer binding site; the final cDNA contained a unique molecular identifier, enabling accurate counting of TCR cDNA molecules. Specific primers in the conserved constant-segment region were used to synthesize first-strand cDNA for TCR alpha and beta chains. Each cDNA library was double barcoded, with a SMART-Mk sample barcode plus Illumina barcodes, to control for contamination. Two successive PCR steps introduced TruSeq adapter sequences along with Illumina sample barcodes. TCR alpha and beta cDNA libraries were sequenced on the Illumina HiSeq platform with custom primers. The authors' analysis ran thus. MiGEC was used to process raw reads and extract unique molecular identifiers, and MiXCR was used to find CDR3 positions. For each individual, recombination models were inferred using an EM algorithm with the repgenHMM and IGoR tools. Shared clonotype analysis was performed with the tcR package in R, normalizing sharing by the product of cloneset sizes. Out-of-frame nonproductive sequences were analyzed to study raw recombination free of thymic and clonal selection effects. The public reads were reanalyzed by TCRdb: fastp trimming at Q25, MiXCR alignment, in-frame beta chains only. Each CDR3 protein gets just one entry, which takes the most common genes and DNA from the rows behind it. Clone size and V and J calls follow TCRdb, not the original study. This sample holds approximately 230,000 distinct CDR3 sequences; around 15% were observed only once. 8.8% of the sample rests with the top ten.

Points the paper makes about the study in general: In beta out-of-frame sequences, excess twin sharing was weaker, because having fewer shared sequences lowered the signal-to-noise ratio. Compared with coincidental sharing between unrelated individuals, an excess of low generation-probability sequences was observed among out-of-frame TCR alpha sequences shared between twins. Because the same donors could not be followed over many years, the conclusions depended on cross-sectional statistical analysis. Abundant cord blood beta clonotypes had fewer insertions, young adult naive repertoires showed a similar but weaker trend, and memory repertoires showed no such trend. Invariant T cells such as MAIT and iNKT could partly confound zero-insertion analyses, although diverse VJ usage argued against such confounding for most clonotypes. Recombination models systematically underestimated out-of-frame TCR alpha sharing in monozygotic twins but agreed with sharing between unrelated individuals.

This sequence originates from a woman between 18 and 29 years old in good health. The chain joins TRBV12-3 or TRBV12-4 to TRBJ2-5; the D segment is perhaps TRBD1 or TRBD2, each sharing 5 matched bases. Material for sequencing was memory (CD45RO+) T cells sorted from blood. The cell subset or site label of this sample denotes: CD45RO+ enriched T cells. The CDR3 loop reads CASSFGTRGGNQRGTQYF. The sequence in DNA is TGTGCCAGCAGTTTCGGAACTCGGGGCGGCAACCAGAGGGGGACCCAGTACTTC.